The clone carrying this T cell receptor (beta chain) has a count of ten or more. It was the library that attached unique molecular identifiers to individual cDNA molecules. The authors' processing: TCR counts had a median of approximately 96,000 per sample and spanned about 20,000 to 700,000. TCRdb used MiXCR to reprocess the 5' RACE reads, holding one entry per CDR3 protein. TCRdb assigned the V and J calls; the authors' analysis was not used. There are 120,000 to 150,000 distinct CDR3 sequences in the sample; over 3.5% occur only once, and around 1.5% lies in the top ten. Total RNA was isolated from unfractionated whole blood. The sample comes from a study of human T cells and chemical hapten exposure. The CDR3 loop spans 16 amino acids. CDR1 is SGHVS and CDR2 is FQNEAQ in the germline V gene. The V and J ends lost 5 bases and 8 bases, in that order; junction bases with no gene match: 12.

The clonotype originates from a female donor in good health. The chain is built from TRBV7-8 and TRBJ1-4, with 9 bases lining up with TRBD1. The CDR3 loop reads CASSPGQGLVGEKLFF. The CDR3 DNA follows: TGTGCCAGCAGCCCCGGACAGGGGTTGGTAGGAGAAAAACTGTTTTTT. Complete variable domain (other parts from reference TRBV7-8 and TRBJ1-4): GAGVSQSPRYKVAKRGQDVALRCDPISGHVSLFWYQQALGQGPEFLTYFQNEAQLDKSGLPSDRFFAERPEGSVSTLKIQRTQQEDSAVYLCASSPGQGLVGEKLFFGSGTQLSVL.